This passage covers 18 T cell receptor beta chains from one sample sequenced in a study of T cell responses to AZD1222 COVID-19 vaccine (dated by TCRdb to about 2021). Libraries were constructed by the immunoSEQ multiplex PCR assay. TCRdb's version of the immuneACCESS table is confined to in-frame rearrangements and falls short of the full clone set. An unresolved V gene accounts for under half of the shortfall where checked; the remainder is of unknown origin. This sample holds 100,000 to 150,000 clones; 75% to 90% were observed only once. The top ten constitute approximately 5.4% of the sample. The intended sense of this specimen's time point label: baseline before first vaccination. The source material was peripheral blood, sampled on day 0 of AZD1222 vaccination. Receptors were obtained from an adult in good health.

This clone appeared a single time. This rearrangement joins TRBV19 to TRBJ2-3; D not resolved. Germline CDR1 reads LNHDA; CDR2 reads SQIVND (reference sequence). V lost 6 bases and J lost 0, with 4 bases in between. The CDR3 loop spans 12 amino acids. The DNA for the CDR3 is TGTGCCAGTAGGGGCAGCACAGATACGCAGTATTTT. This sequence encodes CASRGSTDTQYF. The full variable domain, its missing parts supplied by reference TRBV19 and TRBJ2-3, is DGGITQSPKYLFRKEGQNVTLSCEQNLNHDAMYWYRQDPGQGLRLIYYSQIVNDFQKGDIAEGYSVSREKKESFPLTVTSAQKNPTAFYLCASRGSTDTQYFGPGTRLTVL.

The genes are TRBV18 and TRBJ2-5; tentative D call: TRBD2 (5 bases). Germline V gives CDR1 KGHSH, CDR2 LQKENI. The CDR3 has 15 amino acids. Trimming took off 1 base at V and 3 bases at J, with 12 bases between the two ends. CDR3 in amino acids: CASSPLAHGEETQYF. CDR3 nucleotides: TGTGCCAGCTCACCACTGGCCCACGGGGAAGAGACCCAGTACTTC.

DNA for the CDR3: TGTGCCTGGAGTGGGGGAAATAGCAATCAGCCCCAGCATTTT. This translates into CAWSGGNSNQPQHF. J is TRBJ1-5 and V is TRBV30; D not resolved. Germline-derived CDR1 and CDR2 are GTSNPN and SVGIG (reference sequence). V lost 1 base and J 0 bases, leaving 7 bases between the germline ends. The CDR3 contains 14 residues.

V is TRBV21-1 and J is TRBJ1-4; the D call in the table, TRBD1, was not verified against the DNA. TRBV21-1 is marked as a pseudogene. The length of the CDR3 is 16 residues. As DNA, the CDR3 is TGTGCCAGCAGCTATGGGCGGACAGGGCCTAATGAAAAACTGTTTTTT. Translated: CASSYGRTGPNEKLFF.

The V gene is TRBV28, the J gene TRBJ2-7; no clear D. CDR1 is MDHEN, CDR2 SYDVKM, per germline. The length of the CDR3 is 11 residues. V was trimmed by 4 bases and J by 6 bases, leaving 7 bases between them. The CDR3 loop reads CASSSYVEQYF. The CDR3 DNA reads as TGTGCCAGCAGTTCGTACGTCGAGCAGTACTTC.

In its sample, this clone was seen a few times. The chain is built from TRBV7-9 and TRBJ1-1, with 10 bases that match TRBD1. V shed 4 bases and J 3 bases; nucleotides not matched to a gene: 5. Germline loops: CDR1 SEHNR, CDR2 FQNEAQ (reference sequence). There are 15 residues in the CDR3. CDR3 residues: CASSSGDRGDTEAFF. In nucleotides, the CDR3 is TGTGCCAGCAGCTCCGGGGACAGGGGCGACACTGAAGCTTTCTTT.

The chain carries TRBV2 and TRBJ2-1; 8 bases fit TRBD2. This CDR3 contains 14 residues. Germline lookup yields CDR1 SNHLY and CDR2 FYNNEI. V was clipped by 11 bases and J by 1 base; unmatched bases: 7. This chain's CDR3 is CAGGLAWSYNEQFF. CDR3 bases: TGTGCCGGCGGACTAGCTTGGTCCTACAATGAGCAGTTCTTC.

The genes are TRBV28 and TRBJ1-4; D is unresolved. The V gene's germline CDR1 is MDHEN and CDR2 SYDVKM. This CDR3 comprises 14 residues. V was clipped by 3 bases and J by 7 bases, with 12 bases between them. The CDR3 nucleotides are TGTGCCAGCAGTTTGCCTCGTCGGGGTGAAAAACTGTTTTTT. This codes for CASSLPRRGEKLFF.

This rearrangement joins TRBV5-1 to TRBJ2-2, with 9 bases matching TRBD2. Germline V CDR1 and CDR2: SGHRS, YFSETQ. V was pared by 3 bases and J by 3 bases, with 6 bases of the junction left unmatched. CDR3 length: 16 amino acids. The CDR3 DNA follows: TGCGCCAGCAGCTCCTCCGCGGGAGGGTACACCGGGGAGCTGTTTTTT. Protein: CASSSSAGGYTGELFF. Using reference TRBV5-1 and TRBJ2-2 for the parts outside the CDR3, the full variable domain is KAGVTQTPRYLIKTRGQQVTLSCSPISGHRSVSWYQQTPGQGLQFLFEYFSETQRNKGNFPGRFSGRQFSNSRSEMNVSTLELGDSALYLCASSSSAGGYTGELFFGEGSRLTVL.

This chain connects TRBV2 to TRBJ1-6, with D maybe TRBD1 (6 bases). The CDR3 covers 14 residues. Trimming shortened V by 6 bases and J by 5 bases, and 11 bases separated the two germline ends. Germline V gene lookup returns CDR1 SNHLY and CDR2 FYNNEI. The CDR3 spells CASRRTVNNSPLHF. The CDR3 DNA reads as TGTGCCAGCAGGAGGACAGTTAATAATTCACCCCTCCACTTT.

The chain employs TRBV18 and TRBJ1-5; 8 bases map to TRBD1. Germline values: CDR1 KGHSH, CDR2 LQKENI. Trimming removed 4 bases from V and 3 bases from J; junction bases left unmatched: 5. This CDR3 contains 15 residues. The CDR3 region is CASSRSTGDNQPQHF. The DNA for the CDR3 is TGTGCCAGCTCACGCTCGACAGGGGACAATCAGCCCCAGCATTTT.

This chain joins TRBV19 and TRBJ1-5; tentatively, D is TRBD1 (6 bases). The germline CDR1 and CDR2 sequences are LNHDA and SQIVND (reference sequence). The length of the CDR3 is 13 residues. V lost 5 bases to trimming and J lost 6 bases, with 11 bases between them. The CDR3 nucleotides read TGTGCCAGTAGTCCCACAGGGTCTCAGCCCCAGCATTTT. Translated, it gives CASSPTGSQPQHF.

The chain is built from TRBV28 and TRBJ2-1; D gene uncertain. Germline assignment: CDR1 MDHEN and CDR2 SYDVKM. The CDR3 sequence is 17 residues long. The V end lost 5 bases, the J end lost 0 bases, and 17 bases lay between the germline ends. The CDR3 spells CASSPLRGSSSYNEQFF. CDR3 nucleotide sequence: TGTGCCAGCAGTCCCCTTCGAGGTTCGAGCTCCTACAATGAGCAGTTCTTC.

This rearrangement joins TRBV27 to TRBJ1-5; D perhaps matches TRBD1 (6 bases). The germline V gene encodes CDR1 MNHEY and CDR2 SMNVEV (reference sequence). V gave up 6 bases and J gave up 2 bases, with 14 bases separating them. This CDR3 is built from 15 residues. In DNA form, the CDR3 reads TGTGCCAGCAGACCAGGGGTAATTGGCAATCAGCCCCAGCATTTT. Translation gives CASRPGVIGNQPQHF.

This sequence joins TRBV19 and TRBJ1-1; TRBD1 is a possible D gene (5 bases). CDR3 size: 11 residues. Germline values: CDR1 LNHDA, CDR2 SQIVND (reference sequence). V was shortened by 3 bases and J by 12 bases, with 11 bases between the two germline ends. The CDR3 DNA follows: TGTGCCAGTAGTATTTATGGGGCTCCTTTCTTT. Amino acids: CASSIYGAPFF. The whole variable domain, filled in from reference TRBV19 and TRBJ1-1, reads DGGITQSPKYLFRKEGQNVTLSCEQNLNHDAMYWYRQDPGQGLRLIYYSQIVNDFQKGDIAEGYSVSREKKESFPLTVTSAQKNPTAFYLCASSIYGAPFFGQGTRLTVV.

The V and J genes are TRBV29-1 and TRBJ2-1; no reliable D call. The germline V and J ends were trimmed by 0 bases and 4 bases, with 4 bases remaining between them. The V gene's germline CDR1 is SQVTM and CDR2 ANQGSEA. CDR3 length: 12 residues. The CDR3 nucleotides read TGCAGCGTTGAAGAAGGGTACAATGAGCAGTTCTTC. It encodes CSVEEGYNEQFF.

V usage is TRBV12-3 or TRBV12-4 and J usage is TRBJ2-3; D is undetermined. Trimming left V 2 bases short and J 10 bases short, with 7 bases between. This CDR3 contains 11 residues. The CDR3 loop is CASSLRSAQYF. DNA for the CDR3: TGTGCCAGCAGTTTACGGTCCGCGCAGTATTTT.

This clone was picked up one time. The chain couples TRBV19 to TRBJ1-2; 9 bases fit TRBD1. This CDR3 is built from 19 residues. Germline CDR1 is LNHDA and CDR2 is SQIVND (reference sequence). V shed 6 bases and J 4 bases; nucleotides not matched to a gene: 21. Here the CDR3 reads CASSPPQGQGQRGTYGYTF. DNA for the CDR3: TGTGCCAGTAGCCCCCCCCAGGGACAGGGACAACGGGGCACCTATGGCTACACCTTC.